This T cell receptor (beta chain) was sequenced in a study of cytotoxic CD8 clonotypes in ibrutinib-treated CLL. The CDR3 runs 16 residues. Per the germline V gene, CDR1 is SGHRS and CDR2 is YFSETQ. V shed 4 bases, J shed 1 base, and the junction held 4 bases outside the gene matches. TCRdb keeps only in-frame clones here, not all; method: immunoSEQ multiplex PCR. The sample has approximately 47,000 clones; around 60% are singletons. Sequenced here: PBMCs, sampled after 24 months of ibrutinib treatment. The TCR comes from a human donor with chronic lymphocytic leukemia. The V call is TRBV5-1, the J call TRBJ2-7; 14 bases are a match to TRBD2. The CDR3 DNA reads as TGCGCCAGCAGCGCCGGACTAGCGGGGGGTTCCTACGAGCAGTACTTC. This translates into CASSAGLAGGSYEQYF.